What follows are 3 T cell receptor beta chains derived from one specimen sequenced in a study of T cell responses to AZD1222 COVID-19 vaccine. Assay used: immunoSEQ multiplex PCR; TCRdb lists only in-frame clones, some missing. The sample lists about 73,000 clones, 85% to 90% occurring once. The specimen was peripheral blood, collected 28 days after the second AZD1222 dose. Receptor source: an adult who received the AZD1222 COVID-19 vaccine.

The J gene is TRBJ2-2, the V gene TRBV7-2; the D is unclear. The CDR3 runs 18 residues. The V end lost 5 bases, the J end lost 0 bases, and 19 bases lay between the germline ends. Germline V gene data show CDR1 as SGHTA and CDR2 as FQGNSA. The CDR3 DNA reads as TGTGCCAGCAGCCTAGGGTCAGGAACCAACGCGAACACCGGGGAGCTGTTTTTT. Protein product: CASSLGSGTNANTGELFF.

CDR3 region: CASSLSGLPQETQYF. The CDR3 DNA reads TGTGCCAGCAGTTTATCCGGACTACCACAAGAGACCCAGTACTTC. V and J are TRBV27 and TRBJ2-5; a possible D gene is TRBD2 (6 bases). The CDR3 spans 15 residues. V was clipped by 0 bases and J by 2 bases, with 10 bases between them. Germline CDR1 is MNHEY and CDR2 is SMNVEV (reference sequence).

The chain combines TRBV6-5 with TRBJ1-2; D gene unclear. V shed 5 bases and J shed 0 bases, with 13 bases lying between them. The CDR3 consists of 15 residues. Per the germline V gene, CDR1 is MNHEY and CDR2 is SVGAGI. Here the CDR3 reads CASSPGSFPNYGYTF. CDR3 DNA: TGTGCCAGCAGTCCGGGGAGTTTTCCTAACTATGGCTACACCTTC.